The present TCR beta chain was sequenced within a study of T cell responses to AZD1222 COVID-19 vaccine. Profiling relied on immunoSEQ multiplex PCR, and the TCRdb table lists in-frame clones only, not all of them. This table has roughly 110,000 clones, roughly nine tenths appearing once. The CDR3 sequence is 14 residues long. V dropped 0 bases and J dropped 7 bases, with 10 bases sitting between them. Per the germline V gene, CDR1 is LGHNA and CDR2 is YNFKEQ. General study points: The study identified only a handful of AZD1222 recipients as seropositive at baseline.

This clone was detected only a few times. Its target is unknown. The starting material was peripheral blood, obtained on day 0 of AZD1222 vaccination. The origin of this receptor is an adult in good health. The genes are TRBV4-2 and TRBJ1-5; D possibly corresponds to TRBD1 (5 bases). CDR3 sequence reads: CASSQDQGNQPQHF. In DNA form, the CDR3 reads TGTGCCAGCAGCCAAGATCAGGGAAACCAGCCCCAGCATTTT.